This T cell receptor beta chain was identified in a study of T cells expressing NK-cell markers. Study details: The study sequenced eight donors, seven HCMV-seropositive and one seronegative. Study results and limitations: CD8+ T cells in over five donors included dominant NKG2C+ clonotypes at roughly 1.0-8%.

TCRdb re-analyzed the 5' RACE reads; it lists each CDR3 protein once, without DNA. Its listing shows about 260,000 distinct CDR3 sequences. On this clonotype: Its antigen is undetermined.

Per the germline V gene, CDR1 is LGHNA and CDR2 is YSLEER. The CDR3 covers 16 residues. The V and J genes are TRBV4-3 and TRBJ2-3; as DNA is missing, the TRBD2 call by TCRdb cannot be tested. Sequencing was carried out using blood T cells: a sorted CD56 or NKG2C T cell subset, CD4+ or CD8+ T cells, or bulk PBMC T cells (not recorded which). This sequence was found in a woman aged 18 to 75 in good health. CDR3 residues: CASSHPETSGADTQYF.